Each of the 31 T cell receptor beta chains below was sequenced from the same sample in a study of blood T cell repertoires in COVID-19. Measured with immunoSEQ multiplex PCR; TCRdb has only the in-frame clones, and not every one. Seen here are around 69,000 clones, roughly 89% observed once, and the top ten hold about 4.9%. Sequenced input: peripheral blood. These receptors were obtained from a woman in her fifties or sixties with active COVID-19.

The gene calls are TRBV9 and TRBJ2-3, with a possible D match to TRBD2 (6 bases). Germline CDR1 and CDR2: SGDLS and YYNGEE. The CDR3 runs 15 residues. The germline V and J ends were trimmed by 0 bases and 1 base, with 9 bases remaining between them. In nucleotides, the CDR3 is TGTGCCAGCAGCGTAGTTGGAGGGGGCACAGATACGCAGTATTTT. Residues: CASSVVGGGTDTQYF.

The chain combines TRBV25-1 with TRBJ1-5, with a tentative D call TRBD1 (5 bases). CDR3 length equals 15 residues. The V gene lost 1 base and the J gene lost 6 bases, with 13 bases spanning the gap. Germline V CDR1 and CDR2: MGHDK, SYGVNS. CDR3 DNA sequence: TGTGCCAGCAGTGAATCAGGGATTGAGGCTCAGCCCCAGCATTTT. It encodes CASSESGIEAQPQHF. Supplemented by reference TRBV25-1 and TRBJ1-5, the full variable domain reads EADIYQTPRYLVIGTGKKITLECSQTMGHDKMYWYQQDPGMELHLIHYSYGVNSTEKGDLSSESTVSRIRTEHFPLTLESARPSHTSQYLCASSESGIEAQPQHFGDGTRLSIL.

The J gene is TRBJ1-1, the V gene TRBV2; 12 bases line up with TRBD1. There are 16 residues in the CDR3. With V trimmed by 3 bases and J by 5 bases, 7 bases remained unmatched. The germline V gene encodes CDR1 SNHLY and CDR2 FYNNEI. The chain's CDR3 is CASSDPGQGARTEAFF. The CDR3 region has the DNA TGTGCCAGCAGTGACCCGGGACAGGGGGCGAGAACTGAAGCTTTCTTT. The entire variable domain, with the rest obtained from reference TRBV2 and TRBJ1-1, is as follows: EPEVTQTPSHQVTQMGQEVILRCVPISNHLYFYWYRQILGQKVEFLVSFYNNEISEKSEIFDDQFSVERPDGSNFTLKIRSTKLEDSAMYFCASSDPGQGARTEAFFGQGTRLTVV.

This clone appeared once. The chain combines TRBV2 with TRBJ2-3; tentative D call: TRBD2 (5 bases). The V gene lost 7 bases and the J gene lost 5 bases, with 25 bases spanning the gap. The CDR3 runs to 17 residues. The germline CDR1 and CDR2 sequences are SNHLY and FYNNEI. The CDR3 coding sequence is TGTGCCAGCACCGTTATGAGGCTTGAATCGGGGAGAGATACGCAGTATTTT. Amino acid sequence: CASTVMRLESGRDTQYF.

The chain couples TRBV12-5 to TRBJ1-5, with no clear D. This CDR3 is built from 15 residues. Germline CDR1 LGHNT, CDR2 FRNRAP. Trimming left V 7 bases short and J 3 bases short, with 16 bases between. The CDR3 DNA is TGTGCTAGTGTCATCGATTACGGGAACAATCAGCCCCAGCATTTT. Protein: CASVIDYGNNQPQHF.

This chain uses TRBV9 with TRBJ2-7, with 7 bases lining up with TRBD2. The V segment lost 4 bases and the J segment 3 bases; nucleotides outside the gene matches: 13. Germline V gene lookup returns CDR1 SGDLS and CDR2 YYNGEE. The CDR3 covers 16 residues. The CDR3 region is CASSPRLGTTGYEQYF. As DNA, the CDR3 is TGTGCCAGCAGCCCTAGATTGGGGACTACGGGCTACGAGCAGTACTTC.

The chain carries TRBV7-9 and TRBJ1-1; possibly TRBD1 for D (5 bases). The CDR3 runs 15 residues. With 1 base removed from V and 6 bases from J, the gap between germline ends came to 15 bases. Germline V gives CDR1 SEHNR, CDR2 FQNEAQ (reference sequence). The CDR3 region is CASSLEGRPGAEAFF. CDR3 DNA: TGTGCCAGCAGCTTAGAGGGCAGGCCGGGGGCTGAAGCTTTCTTT.

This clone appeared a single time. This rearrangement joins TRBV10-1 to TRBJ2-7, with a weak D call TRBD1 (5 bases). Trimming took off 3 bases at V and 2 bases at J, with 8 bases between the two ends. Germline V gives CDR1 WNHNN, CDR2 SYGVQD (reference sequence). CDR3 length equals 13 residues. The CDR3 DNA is TGCGCCAGCAGTGAAGGGGTAGCCTACGAGCAGTACTTC. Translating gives CASSEGVAYEQYF.

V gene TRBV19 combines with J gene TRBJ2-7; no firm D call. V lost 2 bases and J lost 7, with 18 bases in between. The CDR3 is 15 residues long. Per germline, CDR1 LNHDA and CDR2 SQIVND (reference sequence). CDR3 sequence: CASSISRGSELEQYF. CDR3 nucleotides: TGTGCCAGTAGTATATCCCGCGGCTCTGAGTTAGAGCAGTACTTC.

The CDR3 loop is CASSFGRAGTLNEQFF. CDR3 bases: TGTGCCAGCAGTTTTGGTCGAGCGGGAACACTGAATGAGCAGTTCTTC. This chain links TRBV27 with TRBJ2-1, with 7 bases identical to TRBD2. CDR1 is MNHEY and CDR2 is SMNVEV in the germline V gene (reference sequence). The V and J ends lost 3 bases and 7 bases, in that order; junction bases with no gene match: 12. There are 16 residues in the CDR3.

CDR3 residues: CASSGWTSPYNEQFF. Written as DNA, the CDR3 is TGCGCCAGCAGTGGGTGGACTAGCCCCTACAATGAGCAGTTCTTC. The V gene is TRBV10-1, the J gene TRBJ2-1; 8 bases are shared with TRBD2. From germline, CDR1 is WNHNN and CDR2 SYGVQD (reference sequence). This CDR3 contains 15 residues. V lost 4 bases to trimming and J lost 2 bases; unmatched junction nucleotides: 4.

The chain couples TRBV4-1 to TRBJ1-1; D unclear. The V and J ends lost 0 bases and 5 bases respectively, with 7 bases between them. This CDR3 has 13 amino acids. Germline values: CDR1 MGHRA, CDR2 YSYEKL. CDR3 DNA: TGCGCCAGCAGCCAAGAAACGGGGACTGAAGCTTTCTTT. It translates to CASSQETGTEAFF.

The CDR3 coding sequence is TGTGCCAGCTCCGCCCGGTGGGGGCTAAGTGAAACTGAAGCTTTCTTT. Encoded protein: CASSARWGLSETEAFF. This chain links TRBV27 with TRBJ1-1; a weak D match, TRBD1 (6 bases). V was trimmed by 8 bases and J by 5 bases, leaving 24 bases between them. Germline CDR1 reads MNHEY; CDR2 reads SMNVEV (reference sequence). This CDR3 spans 16 amino acids.

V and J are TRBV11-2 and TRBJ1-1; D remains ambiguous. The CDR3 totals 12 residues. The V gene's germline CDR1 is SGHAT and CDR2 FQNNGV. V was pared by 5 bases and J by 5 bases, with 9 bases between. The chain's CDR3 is CASSPTGTEAFF. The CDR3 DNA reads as TGTGCCAGCAGCCCGACGGGGACTGAAGCTTTCTTT.

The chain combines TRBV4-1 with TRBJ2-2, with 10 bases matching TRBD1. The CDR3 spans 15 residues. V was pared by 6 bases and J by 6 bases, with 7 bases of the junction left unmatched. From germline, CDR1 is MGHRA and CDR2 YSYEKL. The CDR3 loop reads CASRPGQGYPGELFF. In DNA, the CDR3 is TGCGCCAGCAGACCGGGACAGGGGTATCCCGGGGAGCTGTTTTTT.

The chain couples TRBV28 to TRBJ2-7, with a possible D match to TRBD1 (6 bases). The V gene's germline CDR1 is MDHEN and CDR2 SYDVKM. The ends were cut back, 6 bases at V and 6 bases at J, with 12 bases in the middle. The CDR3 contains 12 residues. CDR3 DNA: TGTGCCAGCAGCGGGACACCCAGCGAGCAGTACTTC. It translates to CASSGTPSEQYF.

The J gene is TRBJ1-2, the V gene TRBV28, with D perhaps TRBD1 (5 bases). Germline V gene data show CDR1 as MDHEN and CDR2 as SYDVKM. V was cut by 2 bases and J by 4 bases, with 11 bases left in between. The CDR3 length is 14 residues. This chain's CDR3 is CASSLTQGLYGYTF. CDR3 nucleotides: TGTGCCAGCAGTTTAACCCAGGGCCTCTATGGCTACACCTTC.

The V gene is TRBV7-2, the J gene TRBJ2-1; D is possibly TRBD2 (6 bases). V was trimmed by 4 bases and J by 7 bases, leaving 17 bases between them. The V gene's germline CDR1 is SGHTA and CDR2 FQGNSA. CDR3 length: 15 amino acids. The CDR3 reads CASSSGLVPTNEQFF. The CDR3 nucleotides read TGTGCCAGCAGCTCGGGACTTGTCCCTACAAATGAGCAGTTCTTC.

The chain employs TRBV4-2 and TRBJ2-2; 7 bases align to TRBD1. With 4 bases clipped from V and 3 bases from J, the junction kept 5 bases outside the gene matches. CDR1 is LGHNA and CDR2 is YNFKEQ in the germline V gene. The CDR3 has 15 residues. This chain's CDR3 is CASSLGDSDTGELFF. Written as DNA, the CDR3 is TGTGCCAGCAGCCTCGGGGACAGTGACACCGGGGAGCTGTTTTTT.

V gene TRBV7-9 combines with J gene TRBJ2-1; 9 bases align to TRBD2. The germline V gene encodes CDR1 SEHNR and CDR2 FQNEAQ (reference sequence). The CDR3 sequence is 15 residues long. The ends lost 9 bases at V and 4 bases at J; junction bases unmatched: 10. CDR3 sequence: CARSGDSGSYNEQFF. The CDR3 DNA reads TGTGCCAGGAGTGGAGATAGCGGGAGTTACAATGAGCAGTTCTTC.

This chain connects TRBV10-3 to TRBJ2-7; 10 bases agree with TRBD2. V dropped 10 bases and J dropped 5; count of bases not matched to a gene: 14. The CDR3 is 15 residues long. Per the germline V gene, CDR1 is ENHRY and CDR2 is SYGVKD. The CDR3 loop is CATTGAGGPDHEQYF. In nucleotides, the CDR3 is TGTGCCACGACCGGAGCGGGAGGGCCCGACCACGAGCAGTACTTC.

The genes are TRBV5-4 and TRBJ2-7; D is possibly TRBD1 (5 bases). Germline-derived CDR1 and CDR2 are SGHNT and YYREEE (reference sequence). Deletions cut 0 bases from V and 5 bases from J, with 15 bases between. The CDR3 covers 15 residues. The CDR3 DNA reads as TGTGCCAGCAGCTTGGAGGGGCCTAGGGGCCACGAGCAGTACTTC. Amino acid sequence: CASSLEGPRGHEQYF.

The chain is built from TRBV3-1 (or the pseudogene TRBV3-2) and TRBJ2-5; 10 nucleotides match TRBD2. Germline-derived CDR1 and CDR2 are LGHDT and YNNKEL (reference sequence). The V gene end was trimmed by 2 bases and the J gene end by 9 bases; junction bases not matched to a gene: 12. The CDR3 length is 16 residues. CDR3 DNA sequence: TGTGCCAGCAGCCAATGGCAAGCGGGAGGGAAAGGCGCCCAGTACTTC. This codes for CASSQWQAGGKGAQYF.

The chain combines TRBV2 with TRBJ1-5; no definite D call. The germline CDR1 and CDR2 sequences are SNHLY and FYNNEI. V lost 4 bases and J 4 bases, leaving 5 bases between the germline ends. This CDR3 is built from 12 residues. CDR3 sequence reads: CASSGENQPQHF. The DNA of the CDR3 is TGTGCCAGCAGTGGGGAGAATCAGCCCCAGCATTTT.

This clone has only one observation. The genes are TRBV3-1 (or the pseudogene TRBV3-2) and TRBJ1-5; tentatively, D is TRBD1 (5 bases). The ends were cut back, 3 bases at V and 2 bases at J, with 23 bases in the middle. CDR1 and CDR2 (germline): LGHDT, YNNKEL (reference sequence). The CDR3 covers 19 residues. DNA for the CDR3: TGTGCCAGCAGCCAGCGACCGTGGGGGGGGAACGAAGGCAATCAGCCCCAGCATTTT. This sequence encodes CASSQRPWGGNEGNQPQHF.

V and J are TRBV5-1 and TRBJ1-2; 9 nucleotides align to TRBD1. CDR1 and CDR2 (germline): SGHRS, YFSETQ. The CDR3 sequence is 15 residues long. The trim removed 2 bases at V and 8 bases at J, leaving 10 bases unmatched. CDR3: CASSFGPGTGSGYTF. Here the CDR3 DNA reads TGCGCCAGCAGCTTTGGCCCCGGGACAGGGTCAGGCTACACCTTC.

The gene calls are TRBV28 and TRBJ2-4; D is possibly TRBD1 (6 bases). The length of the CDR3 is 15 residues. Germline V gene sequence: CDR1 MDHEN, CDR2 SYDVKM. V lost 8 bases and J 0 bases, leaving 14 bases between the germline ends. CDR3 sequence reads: CASGDRNLAKNIQYF. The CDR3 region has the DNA TGTGCCAGCGGTGACAGGAACCTAGCCAAAAACATTCAGTACTTC.

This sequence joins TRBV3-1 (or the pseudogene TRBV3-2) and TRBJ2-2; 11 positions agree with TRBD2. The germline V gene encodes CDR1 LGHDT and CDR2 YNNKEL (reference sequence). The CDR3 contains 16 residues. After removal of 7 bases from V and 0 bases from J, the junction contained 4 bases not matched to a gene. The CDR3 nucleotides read TGTGCCAGCACCGCTAGCGGGAGGCCGAACACCGGGGAGCTGTTTTTT. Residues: CASTASGRPNTGELFF.

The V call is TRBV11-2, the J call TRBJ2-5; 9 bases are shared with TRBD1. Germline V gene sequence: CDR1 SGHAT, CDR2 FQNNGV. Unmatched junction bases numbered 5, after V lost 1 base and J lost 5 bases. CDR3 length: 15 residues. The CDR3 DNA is TGTGCCAGCAGCTTAGGGGACAGGGACGCCGAGACCCAGTACTTC. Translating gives CASSLGDRDAETQYF.

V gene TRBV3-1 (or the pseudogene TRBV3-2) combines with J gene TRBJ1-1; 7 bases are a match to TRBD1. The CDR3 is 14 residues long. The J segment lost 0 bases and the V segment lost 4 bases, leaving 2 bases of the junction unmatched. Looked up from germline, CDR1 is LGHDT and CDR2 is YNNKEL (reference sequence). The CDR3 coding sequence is TGTGCCAGCAGCCCGGGACAGATGAACACTGAAGCTTTCTTT. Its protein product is CASSPGQMNTEAFF.

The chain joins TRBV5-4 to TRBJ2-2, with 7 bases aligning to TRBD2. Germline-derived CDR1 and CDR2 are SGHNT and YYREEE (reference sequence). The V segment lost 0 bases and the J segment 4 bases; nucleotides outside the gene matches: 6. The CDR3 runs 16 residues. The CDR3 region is CASSLDPGGTTGELFF. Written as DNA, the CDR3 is TGTGCCAGCAGCTTGGATCCGGGAGGAACCACCGGGGAGCTGTTTTTT.